The 8 T cell receptor beta chains given below trace back to one sample, sequenced in a study of T-cell reconstitution after alpha-beta-depleted transplantation in children. Researchers prepared the TCRbeta library using unique molecular identifiers, the study reports. Each CDR3 protein is one row after TCRdb ran MiXCR on the PCR reads. Of more than 200,000 distinct CDR3 sequences detected, roughly 26% appear once; the ten largest clones hold less than 3.5%. The specimen comprised PBMCs, sampled before TCRalphabeta/CD19-depleted stem cell transplant. These receptors all stem from a girl aged 2 to 10 with Fanconi anemia, due to receive a stem cell transplant.

This clonotype was seen repeatedly, ten times or more. The rearrangement links TRBV4-2 to TRBJ2-1, with TRBD2 identical over 10 bases. The germline gives CDR1 LGHNA, CDR2 YNFKEQ. The ends lost 0 bases at V and 6 bases at J; junction bases unmatched: 11. This CDR3 region has 18 residues. The CDR3 loop reads CASSQDNLAGVKFNEQFF. Written as DNA, the CDR3 is TGTGCCAGCAGCCAAGATAATCTAGCGGGAGTAAAGTTCAATGAGCAGTTCTTC.

This clonotype was observed many times. The CDR3: CASSLVGGRGEQYF. The DNA for the CDR3 is TGTGCCAGCAGCTTAGTCGGCGGCAGGGGCGAGCAGTACTTC. The chain recombines TRBV7-2 with TRBJ2-7; D is possibly TRBD1 (6 bases). The V gene's germline CDR1 is SGHTA and CDR2 FQGNSA. This CDR3 region has 14 residues. V dropped 1 base and J dropped 6 bases, with 13 bases sitting between them.

This clonotype appeared many times. V usage is TRBV29-1 and J usage is TRBJ2-6; perhaps TRBD1 as D (5 bases). The CDR3 extends over 13 amino acids. The V end lost 7 bases, the J end lost 2 bases, and 9 bases lay between the germline ends. In germline, CDR1 is SQVTM, CDR2 ANQGSEA. CDR3 nucleotides: TGCAGCGCCAGGGTCACTGGGGCCAACGTCCTGACTTTC. This translates into CSARVTGANVLTF.

The CDR3 protein is CASSFDRLAYEQYF. The CDR3 nucleotides read TGTGCCAGCAGTTTCGACAGGCTAGCCTACGAGCAGTACTTC. The chain uses TRBV12-3 or TRBV12-4 and TRBJ2-7, with D maybe TRBD1 (6 bases). The CDR3 covers 14 residues. V was trimmed by 3 bases and J by 2 bases, leaving 11 bases between them.

This clonotype showed up many times. The V call is TRBV4-2, the J call TRBJ2-1; D is uncertain. The CDR3 runs to 14 residues. CDR1 and CDR2 from the germline V gene are LGHNA and YNFKEQ. Trimming pared 5 bases from V and 7 bases from J, leaving 15 bases between. The CDR3 DNA reads as TGTGCCAGCAGCGAAATAGAACCTTTGAATGAGCAGTTCTTC. Translation gives CASSEIEPLNEQFF.

This clonotype was detected many times. V usage is TRBV20-1 and J usage is TRBJ2-7; 13 bases map to TRBD2. V was pared by 5 bases and J by 5 bases, with 21 bases of the junction left unmatched. Germline V lookup: CDR1 DFQATT, CDR2 SNEGSKA (reference sequence). The length of the CDR3 is 19 residues. This CDR3 is CSAPNRRLAGGRRRDEQYF. The CDR3 DNA reads as TGCAGTGCTCCTAATAGACGACTAGCGGGGGGCCGGAGACGCGACGAGCAGTACTTC.

This clonotype was seen a few times. The CDR3 DNA reads TGTGCCAGCAGCTTAGTTCTAGGAGAGACCCAGTACTTC. The encoded protein is CASSLVLGETQYF. This chain links TRBV7-9 with TRBJ2-5; D gene unclear. The CDR3 has 13 residues. Germline V gene lookup returns CDR1 SEHNR and CDR2 FQNEAQ (reference sequence). V was cut by 1 base and J by 4 bases, with 7 bases left in between.

This clonotype turned up a few times. This chain uses TRBV7-2 with TRBJ2-3, with D unresolved. Germline CDR1 reads SGHTA; CDR2 reads FQGNSA. This CDR3 is built from 15 residues. Trimming removed 1 base from V and 4 bases from J, with 12 bases in between. CDR3 in DNA: TGTGCCAGCAGCTTAGTGGTTAGCCTCCCAGATACGCAGTATTTT. Its protein is CASSLVVSLPDTQYF.